The 21 T cell receptor beta chains listed next were all sequenced from one sample in a study of monozygotic twins with inflammatory bowel disease. TCRdb reworked the 5' RACE reads into one entry per CDR3 protein, no DNA. Reported are more than 300,000 distinct CDR3 sequences; the ten largest clones contain just over 2.5%. Material: blood. Receptors originate from a human donor with ulcerative colitis or Crohn's disease, or a healthy co-twin of an affected twin (not recorded which).

The genes are TRBV10-3 and TRBJ1-5; the TCRdb call, TRBD1, lacks DNA for checking. There are 19 residues in the CDR3. Germline-derived CDR1 and CDR2 are ENHRY and SYGVKD. The CDR3: CAISDSSGTAGYSNQPQHF.

V and J are TRBV27 and TRBJ2-7; there is no DNA to check the TCRdb D call of TRBD1. The CDR3 covers 15 residues. CDR1 and CDR2 (germline): MNHEY, SMNVEV (reference sequence). CDR3 protein: CASRPDGTLSYEQYF.

The chain links TRBV7-9 to TRBJ2-2; without DNA, the TCRdb call of TRBD1 cannot be checked. The CDR3 spans 15 residues. The V gene's germline CDR1 is SEHNR and CDR2 FQNEAQ (reference sequence). CDR3 sequence: CASVIRTGNTGELFF.

This rearrangement joins TRBV5-6 to TRBJ1-2. Per the germline V gene, CDR1 is SGHDT and CDR2 is YYEEEE. The CDR3 extends over 17 amino acids. CDR3 amino acids: CASSLMAVGSGNYGYTF.

This chain connects TRBV15 to TRBJ2-3. CDR1 is LNHNV, CDR2 YYDKDF, per germline (reference sequence). This CDR3 is 17 amino acids long. CDR3 region: CATSRDRHPIFTDTQYF.

The rearrangement uses TRBV4-2 and TRBJ2-7. This CDR3 has 12 residues. Germline assignment: CDR1 LGHNA and CDR2 YNFKEQ. CDR3 sequence reads: CASSPSNYEQYF.

The chain's CDR3 is CSASGQPNEKLFF. The chain uses TRBV20-1 and TRBJ1-4; TCRdb reports TRBD1, a call that lacks DNA to check it against. CDR1 and CDR2 (germline): DFQATT, SNEGSKA (reference sequence). This CDR3 spans 13 amino acids.

This sequence joins TRBV11-2 and TRBJ2-1; without DNA, the TCRdb call of TRBD1 cannot be checked. Germline-derived CDR1 and CDR2 are SGHAT and FQNNGV. This CDR3 region has 17 residues. CDR3 sequence: CASSLKRFGTVHNEQFF.

The chain has TRBV15 and TRBJ2-7; the D call of TRBD1 rests on TCRdb alone, since no DNA is present to check it. Germline V CDR1 and CDR2: LNHNV, YYDKDF (reference sequence). The CDR3 has 14 amino acids. The CDR3 protein is CATSRAGQGSEQYF.

The rearrangement joins TRBV4-2 to TRBJ2-2; TCRdb selects TRBD1, and the lack of DNA leaves this call unchecked. The V gene's germline CDR1 is LGHNA and CDR2 YNFKEQ. The CDR3 is made up of 15 amino acids. CDR3 residues: CASLNRGDSTGELFF.

V is TRBV6-5 and J is TRBJ1-3. Germline values: CDR1 MNHEY, CDR2 SVGAGI. The CDR3 consists of 14 residues. The CDR3 region is CASRLRSSGNTIYF.

The gene calls are TRBV7-8 and TRBJ2-7. The CDR3 is 13 amino acids. CDR1 SGHVS and CDR2 FQNEAQ come from the germline V gene. The CDR3 protein is CASGQGRSYEQYF.

This sequence joins TRBV24-1 and TRBJ2-2; TCRdb picks TRBD1, but there is no DNA to check that call. The CDR3 runs 16 residues. Germline CDR1 is KGHDR and CDR2 is SFDVKD. The CDR3 region is CATSDEQGAHTGELFF.

The chain employs TRBV5-1 and TRBJ2-1; the TCRdb D gene call, TRBD1, has no DNA to confirm it. The CDR3 sequence is 15 residues long. Germline values: CDR1 SGHRS, CDR2 YFSETQ. CDR3 protein: CASSLGGDSYNEQFF.

The chain carries TRBV24-1 and TRBJ2-7; TCRdb selects TRBD1, and the lack of DNA leaves this call unchecked. Per germline, CDR1 KGHDR and CDR2 SFDVKD. This CDR3 has 19 amino acids. The chain's CDR3 is CATSDSPGPRTGLTYEQYF.

This chain connects TRBV20-1 to TRBJ1-1. CDR1 is DFQATT, CDR2 SNEGSKA, per germline (reference sequence). This CDR3 has 12 residues. CDR3 residues: CSARDTSSTAFF.

J is TRBJ2-3 and V is TRBV20-1; TCRdb's D call, TRBD2, is unchecked because there is no DNA. The CDR3 runs 15 residues. CDR1 and CDR2 from the germline V gene are DFQATT and SNEGSKA (reference sequence). CDR3 residues: CSAPNPLAEADTQYF.

The V call is TRBV3-1, the J call TRBJ1-1; no DNA is available, so the TRBD1 call from TCRdb remains unchecked. Looked up from germline, CDR1 is LGHDT and CDR2 is YNNKEL (reference sequence). This CDR3 has 16 residues. CDR3 residues: CASSRGAYTGHTEAFF.

The chain uses TRBV30 and TRBJ2-7; TCRdb lists TRBD1, though no DNA is available to test this call. The CDR3 has 13 amino acids. The V gene's germline CDR1 is GTSNPN and CDR2 SVGIG (reference sequence). CDR3 in amino acids: CAWSVGVSYEQYF.

V gene TRBV20-1 combines with J gene TRBJ1-1; the D call of TRBD1 rests on TCRdb alone, since no DNA is present to check it. There are 12 residues in the CDR3. The germline CDR1 and CDR2 sequences are DFQATT and SNEGSKA (reference sequence). CDR3 amino acids: CSASRENTEAFF.

The chain couples TRBV7-2 to TRBJ1-5; TCRdb selects TRBD1, and the lack of DNA leaves this call unchecked. The CDR3 runs 17 residues. The V gene's germline CDR1 is SGHTA and CDR2 FQGNSA. CDR3 sequence reads: CASSFAPQGARRQPQHF.